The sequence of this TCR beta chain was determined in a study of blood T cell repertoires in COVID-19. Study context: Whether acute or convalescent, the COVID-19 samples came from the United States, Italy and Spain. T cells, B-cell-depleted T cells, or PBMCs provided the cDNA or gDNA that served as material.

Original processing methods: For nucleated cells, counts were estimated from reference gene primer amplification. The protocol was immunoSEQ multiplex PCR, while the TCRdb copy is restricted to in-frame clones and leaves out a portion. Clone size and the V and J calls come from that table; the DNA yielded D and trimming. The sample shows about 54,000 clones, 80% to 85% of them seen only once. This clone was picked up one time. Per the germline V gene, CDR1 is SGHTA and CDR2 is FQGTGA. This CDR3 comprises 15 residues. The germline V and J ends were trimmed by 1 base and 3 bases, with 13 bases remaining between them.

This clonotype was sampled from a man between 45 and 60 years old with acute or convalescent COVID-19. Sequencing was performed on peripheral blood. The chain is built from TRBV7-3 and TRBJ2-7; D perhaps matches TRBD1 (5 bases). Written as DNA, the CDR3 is TGTGCCAGCAGCTTAAACCCCACAGGTATCTACGAGCAGTACTTC. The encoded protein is CASSLNPTGIYEQYF.